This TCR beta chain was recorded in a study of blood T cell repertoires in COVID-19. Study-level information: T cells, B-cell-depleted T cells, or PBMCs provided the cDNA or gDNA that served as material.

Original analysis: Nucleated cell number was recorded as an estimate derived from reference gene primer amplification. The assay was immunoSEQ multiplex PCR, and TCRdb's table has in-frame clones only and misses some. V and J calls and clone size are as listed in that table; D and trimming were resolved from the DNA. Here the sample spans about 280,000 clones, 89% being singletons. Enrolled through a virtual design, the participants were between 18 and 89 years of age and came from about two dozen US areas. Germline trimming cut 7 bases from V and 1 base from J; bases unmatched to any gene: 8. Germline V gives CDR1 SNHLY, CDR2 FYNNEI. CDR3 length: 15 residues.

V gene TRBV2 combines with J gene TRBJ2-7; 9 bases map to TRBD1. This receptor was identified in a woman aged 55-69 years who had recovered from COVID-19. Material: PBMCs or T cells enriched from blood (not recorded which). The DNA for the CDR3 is TGTGCCAGCAAGAGGGAGACAGGGGGGTCCTACGAGCAGTACTTC. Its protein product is CASKRETGGSYEQYF.